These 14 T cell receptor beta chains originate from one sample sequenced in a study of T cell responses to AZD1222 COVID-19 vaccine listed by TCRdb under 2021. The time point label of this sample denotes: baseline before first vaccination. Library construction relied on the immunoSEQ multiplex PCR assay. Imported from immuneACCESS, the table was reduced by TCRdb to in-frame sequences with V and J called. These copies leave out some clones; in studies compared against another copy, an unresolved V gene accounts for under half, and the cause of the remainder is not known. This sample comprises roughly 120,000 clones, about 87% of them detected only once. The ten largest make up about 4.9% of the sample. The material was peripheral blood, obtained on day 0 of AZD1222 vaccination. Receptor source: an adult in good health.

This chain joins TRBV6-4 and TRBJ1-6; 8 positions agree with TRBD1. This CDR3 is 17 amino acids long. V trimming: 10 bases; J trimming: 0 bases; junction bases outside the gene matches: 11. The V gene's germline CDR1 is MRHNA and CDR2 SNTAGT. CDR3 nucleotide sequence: TGTGCCACCCCCGGGACAGGAAGATTCTCCTATAATTCACCCCTCCACTTT. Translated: CATPGTGRFSYNSPLHF.

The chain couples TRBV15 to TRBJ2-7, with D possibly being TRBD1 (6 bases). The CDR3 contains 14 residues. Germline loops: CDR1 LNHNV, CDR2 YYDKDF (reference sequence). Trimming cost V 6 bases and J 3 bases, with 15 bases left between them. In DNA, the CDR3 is TGTGCCACCAGATCTCAGGGGACCGTCTACGAGCAGTACTTC. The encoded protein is CATRSQGTVYEQYF.

CDR3: CASSPGLAGGRNTGELFF. The CDR3 DNA is TGTGCCAGCAGCCCTGGACTAGCGGGGGGTCGGAACACCGGGGAGCTGTTTTTT. The V gene is TRBV7-2, the J gene TRBJ2-2, with 14 bases matching TRBD2. The CDR3 is 18 amino acids. V lost 5 bases to trimming and J lost 1 base; unmatched junction nucleotides: 6. Germline-derived CDR1 and CDR2 are SGHTA and FQGNSA.

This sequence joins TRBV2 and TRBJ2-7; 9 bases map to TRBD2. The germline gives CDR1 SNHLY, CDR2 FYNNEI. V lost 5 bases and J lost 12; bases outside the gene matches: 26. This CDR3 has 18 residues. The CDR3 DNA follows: TGTGCCAGCAGTCAACCCCAGGGGTCCGTAGCGCGGGGGGGGAGACCGTACTTC. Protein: CASSQPQGSVARGGRPYF.

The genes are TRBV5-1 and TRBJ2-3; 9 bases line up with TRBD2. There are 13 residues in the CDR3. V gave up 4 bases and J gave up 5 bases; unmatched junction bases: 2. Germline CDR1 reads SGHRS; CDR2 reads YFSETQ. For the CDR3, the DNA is TGCGCCAGCAGCCCAGCGGGGGGAGATACGCAGTATTTT. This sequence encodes CASSPAGGDTQYF.

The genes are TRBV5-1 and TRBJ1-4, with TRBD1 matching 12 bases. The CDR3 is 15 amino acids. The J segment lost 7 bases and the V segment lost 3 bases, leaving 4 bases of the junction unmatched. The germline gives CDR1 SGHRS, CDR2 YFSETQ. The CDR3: CASSWGDRGPEKLFF. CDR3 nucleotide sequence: TGCGCCAGCAGCTGGGGGGACAGGGGGCCTGAAAAACTGTTTTTT. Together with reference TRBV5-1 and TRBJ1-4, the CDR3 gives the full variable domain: KAGVTQTPRYLIKTRGQQVTLSCSPISGHRSVSWYQQTPGQGLQFLFEYFSETQRNKGNFPGRFSGRQFSNSRSEMNVSTLELGDSALYLCASSWGDRGPEKLFFGSGTQLSVL.

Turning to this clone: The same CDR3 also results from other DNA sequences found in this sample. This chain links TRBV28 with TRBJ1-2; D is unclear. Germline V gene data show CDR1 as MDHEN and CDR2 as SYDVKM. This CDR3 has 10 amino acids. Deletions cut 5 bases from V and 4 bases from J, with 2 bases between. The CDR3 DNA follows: TGTGCCAGCAGTGGCTATGGCTACACCTTC. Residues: CASSGYGYTF.

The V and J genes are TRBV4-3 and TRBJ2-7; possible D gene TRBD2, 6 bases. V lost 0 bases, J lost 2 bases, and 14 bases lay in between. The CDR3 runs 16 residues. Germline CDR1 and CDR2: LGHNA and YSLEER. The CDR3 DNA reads TGCGCCAGCAGCCAAGATTGGAGGGGACCCCCCTACGAGCAGTACTTC. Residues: CASSQDWRGPPYEQYF.

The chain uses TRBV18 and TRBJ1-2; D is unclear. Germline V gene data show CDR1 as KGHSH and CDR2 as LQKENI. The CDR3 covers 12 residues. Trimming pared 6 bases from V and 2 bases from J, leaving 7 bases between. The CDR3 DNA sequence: TGTGCCAGCTCGCCAGCGAACTATGGCTACACCTTC. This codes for CASSPANYGYTF.

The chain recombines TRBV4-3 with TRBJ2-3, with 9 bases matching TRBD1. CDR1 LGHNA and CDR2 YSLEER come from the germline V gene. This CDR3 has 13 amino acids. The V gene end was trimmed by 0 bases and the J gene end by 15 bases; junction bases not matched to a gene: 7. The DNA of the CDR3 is TGCGCCAGCAGCCAAGATTCCCGGACAGGGGAATATTTT. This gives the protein CASSQDSRTGEYF.

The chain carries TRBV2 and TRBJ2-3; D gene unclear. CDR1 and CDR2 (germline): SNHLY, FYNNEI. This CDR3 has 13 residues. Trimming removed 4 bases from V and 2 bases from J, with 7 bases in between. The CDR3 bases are TGTGCCAGCAGTGTGCACCCCACAGATACGCAGTATTTT. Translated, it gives CASSVHPTDTQYF. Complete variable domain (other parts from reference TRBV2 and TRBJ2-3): EPEVTQTPSHQVTQMGQEVILRCVPISNHLYFYWYRQILGQKVEFLVSFYNNEISEKSEIFDDQFSVERPDGSNFTLKIRSTKLEDSAMYFCASSVHPTDTQYFGPGTRLTVL.

Here the CDR3 DNA reads TGTGCCAGTAGCTCAGGGTCGGGGGCCAACGTCCTGACTTTC. Protein product: CASSSGSGANVLTF. The J gene is TRBJ2-6, the V gene TRBV19; weak D call: TRBD1 (5 bases). V lost 6 bases and J lost 4, with 10 bases in between. CDR1 and CDR2 (germline): LNHDA, SQIVND (reference sequence). The CDR3 is made up of 14 amino acids.

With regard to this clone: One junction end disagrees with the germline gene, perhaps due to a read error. The CDR3 loop is CASSGPGTGLFF. In DNA form, the CDR3 reads TGTGCCAGCAGTGGCCCAGGGACAGGATTATTTTTT. The chain employs TRBV27 and TRBJ1-5; 8 bases are shared with TRBD1. CDR1 is MNHEY and CDR2 is SMNVEV in the germline V gene (reference sequence). There are 12 residues in the CDR3.

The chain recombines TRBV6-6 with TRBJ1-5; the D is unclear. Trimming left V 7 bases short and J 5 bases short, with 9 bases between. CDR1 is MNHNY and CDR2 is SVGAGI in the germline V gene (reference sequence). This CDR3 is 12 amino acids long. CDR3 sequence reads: CASKYGDQPQHF. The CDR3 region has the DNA TGTGCCAGCAAATACGGGGATCAGCCCCAGCATTTT.